The clone carrying this T cell receptor beta chain was recorded only once. The target antigen is unknown. Profiling relied on immunoSEQ multiplex PCR, and the TCRdb table lists in-frame clones only, not all of them. The profile shows 150,000 or so clones, 92% of them singletons. This entry belongs to a study of T cell responses to AZD1222 COVID-19 vaccine. With 5 bases removed from V and 1 base from J, the gap between germline ends came to 8 bases. Germline assignment: CDR1 LNHNV and CDR2 YYDKDF (reference sequence). This CDR3 contains 13 residues. Study-level points and caveats: Donors skewed white British and female; clonal diversity was possibly underestimated.

Sequencing was performed on peripheral blood, taken on day 0 of AZD1222 vaccination. This chain joins TRBV15 and TRBJ2-5, with D unresolved. This TCR derives from an adult in good health. CDR3 protein: CATSQGIQETQYF. For the CDR3, the DNA is TGTGCCACCAGCCAAGGAATCCAAGAGACCCAGTACTTC.